The rows below give T cell receptor beta chains drawn from one sample of a study of identical twins. A single record per CDR3 protein comes from TCRdb applying MiXCR to the 5' RACE reads. The sample includes a few hundred thousand distinct CDR3 sequences, nearly 15% of them seen just once. This sample was shared with a second study, whose subject was yellow fever vaccine responses in identical twins.

The sequenced sample was CD4+ T cells sorted from blood. The receptors were sampled from a young woman in good health. CDR3s include the opening cysteine and the closing phenylalanine or tryptophan. A D gene is named only where the DNA matches it firmly. Not all rows give a size; the values are once, few, many and, for expanded clones, a class.

TRBJ1-4,.,TRBV3-1,.,CASLSPGEKLFF,TGTGCCAGTCTGTCACCAGGTGAAAAACTGTTTTTT
TRBJ2-1,few,TRBV11-3,TRBD2,CATAGTSGGVSNNEQFF,TGTGCCACCGCCGGGACTAGCGGAGGGGTTTCGAACAATGAGCAGTTCTTC
TRBJ2-1,many,TRBV18,.,CASSPTTVYNEQFF,TGTGCCAGCTCACCAACGACGGTATACAATGAGCAGTTCTTC
TRBJ2-7,.,TRBV20-1,.,CSARRTTGTYEQYF,TGCAGTGCTAGGCGTACCACCGGGACCTACGAGCAGTACTTC
TRBJ2-7,.,TRBV3-1,.,CASSQISGAEGNEQYF,TGTGCCAGCAGCCAAATCTCGGGTGCTGAAGGGAACGAGCAGTACTTC
TRBJ1-4,.,TRBV6-1,.,CASSGRARNEKLFF,TGTGCCAGCAGCGGTCGGGCACGGAATGAAAAACTGTTTTTT
TRBJ2-2,few,TRBV19,.,CASSKVSGELFF,TGTGCCAGTAGTAAGGTGTCCGGGGAGCTGTTTTTT
TRBJ2-7,few,TRBV29-1,.,CSVEKVGGGPTYEQYF,TGCAGCGTTGAAAAGGTGGGAGGAGGGCCCACCTACGAGCAGTACTTC
TRBJ2-1,.,TRBV29-1,.,CSVPLGFKQFF,TGCAGCGTCCCCTTGGGATTTAAGCAGTTCTTC
TRBJ2-3,.,TRBV12-3/TRBV12-4,.,CASSALGTDTQYF,TGTGCCAGCAGTGCCTTGGGCACAGATACGCAGTATTTT
TRBJ1-4,.,TRBV2,TRBD1,CASGRDSFNEKLFF,TGTGCCAGCGGCCGGGACAGCTTTAATGAAAAACTGTTTTTT
TRBJ2-7,few,TRBV10-3,TRBD2,CAISESGLAASEQYF,TGTGCCATCAGTGAGTCCGGACTAGCGGCCTCCGAGCAGTACTTC
TRBJ2-7,few,TRBV3-1,TRBD2,CASSLAGAGEQYF,TGTGCCAGCAGCCTAGCGGGAGCAGGAGAGCAGTACTTC
TRBJ2-2,few,TRBV7-3,.,CASSFAGTNTGELFF,TGTGCCAGCAGCTTCGCAGGGACGAACACCGGGGAGCTGTTTTTT
TRBJ2-3,many,TRBV29-1,.,CSVRAQSTDTQYF,TGCAGCGTCCGGGCACAAAGCACAGATACGCAGTATTTT
TRBJ2-3,many,TRBV6-7,.,CASKPPAVSGTDTQYF,TGTGCCAGCAAACCGCCAGCGGTCTCCGGTACAGATACGCAGTATTTT
TRBJ1-1,few,TRBV5-1,.,CASSLGQSGEAFF,TGCGCCAGCAGCTTAGGGCAGTCCGGTGAAGCTTTCTTT
TRBJ2-1,many,TRBV6-1,TRBD2,CASTKGLAEASEQFF,TGTGCCAGCACCAAAGGACTAGCGGAGGCCAGTGAGCAGTTCTTC
TRBJ2-1,few,TRBV20-1,TRBD1,CSVFSGQGHNEQFF,TGCAGTGTCTTCTCGGGACAGGGCCATAATGAGCAGTTCTTC
TRBJ2-2,few,TRBV12-3/TRBV12-4,.,CASSLLVVGELFF,TGTGCCAGCAGTCTCCTGGTGGTCGGGGAGCTGTTTTTT
TRBJ1-1,few,TRBV20-1,.,CSAHPVTQQNTEAFF,TGCAGTGCTCATCCCGTGACACAGCAGAACACTGAAGCTTTCTTT
TRBJ2-3,few,TRBV7-8,.,CASSLVRTLSTDTQYF,TGTGCCAGCAGCTTAGTAAGGACACTTAGCACAGATACGCAGTATTTT
TRBJ2-5,few,TRBV4-2,.,CASSQDWWTAEETQYF,TGTGCCAGCAGCCAGGACTGGTGGACAGCTGAAGAGACCCAGTACTTC
TRBJ1-2,.,TRBV28,.,CASSPMTGLAYGYTF,TGTGCCAGCAGCCCTATGACAGGCCTGGCGTATGGCTACACCTTC
TRBJ2-6,few,TRBV28,.,CASTPMMSSGANVLTF,TGTGCCAGCACTCCTATGATGAGTTCTGGGGCCAACGTCCTGACTTTC
TRBJ2-2,.,TRBV7-7,.,CASSLEIGTGELFF,TGTGCCAGCAGCTTAGAGATAGGGACCGGGGAGCTGTTTTTT
TRBJ2-3,many,TRBV5-1,.,CASSLGGNTDTQYF,TGCGCCAGCAGCTTGGGGGGGAACACAGATACGCAGTATTTT
TRBJ1-2,few,TRBV5-1,.,CASSLADSHGYTF,TGCGCCAGCAGCTTGGCCGACTCCCATGGCTACACCTTC
TRBJ2-6,.,TRBV11-2,TRBD2,CASSPRVAGGSQPSGANVLTF,TGTGCCAGCAGCCCCCGAGTAGCGGGGGGATCCCAACCCTCTGGGGCCAACGTCCTGACTTTC
TRBJ2-5,.,TRBV28,TRBD2,CASSRANSGKIQETQYF,TGTGCCAGCAGTCGAGCAAATAGCGGGAAAATCCAAGAGACCCAGTACTTC
TRBJ2-1,few,TRBV7-8,TRBD2,CASSRGRAGGNEQFF,TGTGCCAGCAGCCGCGGGCGGGCGGGAGGCAATGAGCAGTTCTTC
TRBJ1-5,.,TRBV24-1,TRBD1,CATSEERTGPQHF,TGTGCCACCAGTGAAGAGAGGACAGGGCCCCAGCATTTT
TRBJ2-5,few,TRBV11-2,.,CASLSGDLVEETQYF,TGTGCCAGCCTGAGTGGTGATTTAGTCGAAGAGACCCAGTACTTC
TRBJ2-2,.,TRBV4-2,TRBD1,CASSHDNTGGVNTGELFF,TGTGCCAGCAGCCACGACAATACAGGGGGCGTGAACACCGGGGAGCTGTTTTTT
TRBJ1-1,many,TRBV12-3/TRBV12-4,.,CASSLGLVNTEAFF,TGCGCCAGCAGCCTTGGCTTGGTGAACACTGAAGCTTTCTTT
TRBJ2-3,few,TRBV9,.,CASSVASGANTQYF,TGTGCCAGCAGCGTAGCTTCAGGGGCGAATACGCAGTATTTT
TRBJ1-2,few,TRBV27,.,CASSPLGEYGYTF,TGTGCCAGCAGTCCTCTAGGGGAGTATGGCTACACCTTC
TRBJ2-5,.,TRBV5-1,.,CASSLDVRETQYF,TGCGCCAGCAGCTTGGATGTACGGGAGACCCAGTACTTC
TRBJ1-2,few,TRBV5-5,.,CASSLDPVNYGYTF,TGTGCCAGCAGCTTGGATCCGGTAAACTATGGCTACACCTTC
TRBJ2-1,.,TRBV20-1,.,CSARAQGEGYNEQFF,TGCAGTGCTAGAGCCCAGGGGGAGGGATACAATGAGCAGTTCTTC
TRBJ2-1,few,TRBV15,.,CATSSPWGYNEQFF,TGTGCCACCAGCAGTCCCTGGGGGTACAATGAGCAGTTCTTC
TRBJ2-2,.,TRBV12-3/TRBV12-4,.,CASSLELGAGELFF,TGTGCCAGCAGTTTAGAACTAGGGGCCGGGGAGCTGTTTTTT
TRBJ2-3,few,TRBV6-5,TRBD1,CASSSGTGYTDTQYF,TGTGCCAGCAGTTCCGGGACAGGGTACACAGATACGCAGTATTTT
TRBJ1-1,.,TRBV12-3/TRBV12-4,.,CASLALHPREAFF,TGTGCCAGCCTCGCTCTGCATCCGCGTGAAGCTTTCTTT
TRBJ2-1,few,TRBV3-1,.,CASSQSLDYVNEQFF,TGTGCCAGCAGCCAAAGCCTGGACTATGTAAATGAGCAGTTCTTC